This T cell receptor (beta chain) was recovered during a study of blood T cell repertoires in COVID-19. The repertoire was sequenced with immunoSEQ multiplex PCR; TCRdb's copy has only in-frame clones and lacks some. In the table there are hundreds of thousands of clones, around nine tenths of which are singletons. Recovered status applied to Cohort 3 donors who had two consecutive negative PCRs. It also applied to those with clearance or with symptom resolution. CDR3 length equals 17 residues. V dropped 4 bases and J dropped 0; count of bases not matched to a gene: 8. CDR1 and CDR2 from the germline V gene are SGHNT and YYREEE (reference sequence).

This chain uses TRBV5-4 with TRBJ2-7; 12 positions match TRBD2. The receptor comes from a woman in her 40s who had recovered from COVID-19. Sequencing was performed on PBMCs or T cells enriched from blood (not recorded which). The CDR3 nucleotides are TGTGCCAGCAGCGGGAGGCTAGCGGGAGGGAGCTCCTACGAGCAGTACTTC. Translated, it gives CASSGRLAGGSSYEQYF.